The 3 T cell receptor beta chains in this list originate from one sample, sequenced in a study of blood T cell repertoires in COVID-19. Generated by immunoSEQ multiplex PCR, the TCRdb table keeps only in-frame clones and is missing some. The data hold about 140,000 clones, with 70% to 80% observed a single time. The sequenced material came from peripheral blood. These receptors all stem from a woman in her forties or fifties with active or convalescent COVID-19.

The chain uses TRBV6-4 and TRBJ2-5, with 15 bases fitting TRBD2. The length of the CDR3 is 20 residues. J gave up 1 base and V 7 bases, and 16 bases lay outside the gene matches. Germline V gives CDR1 MRHNA, CDR2 SNTAGT. The CDR3: CASTTWGTSGGLVGQETQYF. The CDR3 DNA sequence: TGTGCCAGCACCACTTGGGGGACTAGCGGGGGGCTCGTTGGCCAAGAGACCCAGTACTTC.

This sequence joins TRBV3-1 (or the pseudogene TRBV3-2) and TRBJ2-1; 8 bases line up with TRBD2. The CDR3 length is 14 residues. With 2 bases clipped from V and 8 bases from J, the junction kept 5 bases outside the gene matches. CDR1 is LGHDT, CDR2 YNNKEL, per germline (reference sequence). CDR3 DNA: TGTGCCAGCAGCCAACCCGGGGGGGGCGATGAGCAGTTCTTC. This gives the protein CASSQPGGGDEQFF.

The V and J genes are TRBV7-3 and TRBJ2-2; D possibly corresponds to TRBD1 (6 bases). Germline V lookup: CDR1 SGHTA, CDR2 FQGTGA. This CDR3 is built from 16 residues. V shed 5 bases and J shed 1 base, with 14 bases lying between them. The CDR3 loop reads CASSRTGTKNTGELFF. The DNA for the CDR3 is TGTGCCAGCAGCAGAACCGGGACAAAGAACACCGGGGAGCTGTTTTTT.